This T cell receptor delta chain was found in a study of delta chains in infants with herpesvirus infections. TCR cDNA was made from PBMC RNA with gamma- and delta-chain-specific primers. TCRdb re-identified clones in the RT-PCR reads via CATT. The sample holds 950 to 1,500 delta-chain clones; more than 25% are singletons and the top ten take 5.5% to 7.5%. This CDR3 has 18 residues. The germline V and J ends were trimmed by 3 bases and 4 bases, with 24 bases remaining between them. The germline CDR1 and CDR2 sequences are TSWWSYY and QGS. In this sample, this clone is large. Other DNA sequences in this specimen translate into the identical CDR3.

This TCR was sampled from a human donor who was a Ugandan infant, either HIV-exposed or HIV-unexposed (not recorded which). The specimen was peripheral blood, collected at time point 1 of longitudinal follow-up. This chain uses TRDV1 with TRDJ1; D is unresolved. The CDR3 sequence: CALGEPPPGISSRDKLIF. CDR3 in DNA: TGTGCTCTTGGGGAGCCGCCACCCGGTATCTCGAGCCGCGATAAACTCATCTTT.